The text below deals with one TCR beta chain. This entry is derived from a study of T-cell reconstitution after alpha-beta-depleted transplantation in children. Library preparation (for TCRbeta) was performed with unique molecular identifiers. TCRdb used MiXCR to reprocess the PCR reads, holding one entry per CDR3 protein. The table lists roughly 180,000 distinct CDR3 sequences, roughly 15% of them singletons. V lost 0 bases and J 6 bases, leaving 15 bases between the germline ends. The germline V gene has CDR1 SGHAT and CDR2 FQNNGV. The CDR3 is 16 amino acids. This chain joins TRBV11-2 and TRBJ2-1; D is uncertain. This clonotype originated in a human donor who donated a stem cell graft to a child with acute lymphoblastic leukemia. This specimen consisted of PBMCs from the stem cell graft donor, obtained from the stem cell graft. The CDR3 DNA reads TGTGCCAGCAGCTTAGATCAGCGCCACCCCCCCAATGAGCAGTTCTTC. Its protein is CASSLDQRHPPNEQFF.